This entry is about one TCR beta chain. Its antigen is not identified. These data belong to a study of T cells in Graves' hyperthyroidism and ophthalmopathy. Study-level results: With a median lead of roughly 6.2 months before onset, the model predicted ophthalmopathy. Most thyroid-expanded clonotypes above 0.001 were also found in blood. Stable hyperthyroidism was told apart from ophthalmopathy by a model built on 13 V-J features.

Amplification yielded TCR beta CDR3 regions, with RNA transcripts as the source. HTBI primers drove first-round RT-PCR of the TCR CDR3. One entry per CDR3 protein results from TCRdb running MiXCR on the multiplex PCR reads. Of around 350,000 distinct CDR3 sequences in the sample, approximately 15% are singletons; the top ten hold around 20%. Uncontrolled infection, other autoimmune disease, pregnancy or lactation barred patients from enrollment. Trimming at V came to 7 bases and at J to 8 bases, leaving 7 bases not matched to a gene. The CDR3 loop spans 13 amino acids. Sequencing was performed on blood. This TCR was recovered from a woman in her thirties with Graves' ophthalmopathy. This chain links TRBV12-3 or TRBV12-4 with TRBJ1-2; 10 nucleotides line up with TRBD1. The CDR3 protein is CASTRDRGGGYTF. The CDR3 DNA reads TGTGCCAGCACAAGGGACAGGGGAGGCGGCTACACCTTC.